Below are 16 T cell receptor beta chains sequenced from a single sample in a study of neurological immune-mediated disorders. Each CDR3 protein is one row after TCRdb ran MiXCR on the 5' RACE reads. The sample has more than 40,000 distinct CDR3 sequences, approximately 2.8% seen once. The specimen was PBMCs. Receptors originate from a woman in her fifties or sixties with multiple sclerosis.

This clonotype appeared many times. CDR3 loop: CASSLASGSYNEQFF. The CDR3 region has the DNA TGCGCCAGCAGCTTGGCTAGCGGATCCTACAATGAGCAGTTCTTC. The rearrangement joins TRBV5-1 to TRBJ2-1; 7 bases are a match to TRBD2. This CDR3 contains 15 residues. Germline-derived CDR1 and CDR2 are SGHRS and YFSETQ. The J segment lost 1 base and the V segment lost 0 bases, leaving 1 base of the junction unmatched.

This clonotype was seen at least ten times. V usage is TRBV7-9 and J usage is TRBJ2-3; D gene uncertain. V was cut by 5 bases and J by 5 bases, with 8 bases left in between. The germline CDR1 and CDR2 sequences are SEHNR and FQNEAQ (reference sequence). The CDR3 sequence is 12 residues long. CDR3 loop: CASSTLKDTQYF. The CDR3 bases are TGTGCCAGCAGCACTCTGAAAGATACGCAGTATTTT.

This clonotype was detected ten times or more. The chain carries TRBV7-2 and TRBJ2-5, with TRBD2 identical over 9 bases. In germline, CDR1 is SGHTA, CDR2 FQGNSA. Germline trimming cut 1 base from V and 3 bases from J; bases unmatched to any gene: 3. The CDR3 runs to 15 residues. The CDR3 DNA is TGTGCCAGCAGCTTAGGACTAGCGGTTAAAGAGACCCAGTACTTC. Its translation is CASSLGLAVKETQYF. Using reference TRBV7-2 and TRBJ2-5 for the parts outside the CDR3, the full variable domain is GAGVSQSPSNKVTEKGKDVELRCDPISGHTALYWYRQSLGQGLEFLIYFQGNSAPDKSGLPSDRFSAERTGGSVSTLTIQRTQQEDSAVYLCASSLGLAVKETQYFGPGTRLLVL.

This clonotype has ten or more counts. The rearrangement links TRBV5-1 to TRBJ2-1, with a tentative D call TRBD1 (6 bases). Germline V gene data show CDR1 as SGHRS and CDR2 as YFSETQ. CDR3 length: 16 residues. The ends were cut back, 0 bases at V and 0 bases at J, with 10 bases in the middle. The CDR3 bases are TGCGCCAGCAGCTTGGAATTGGACAGCTCCTACAATGAGCAGTTCTTC. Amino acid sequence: CASSLELDSSYNEQFF.

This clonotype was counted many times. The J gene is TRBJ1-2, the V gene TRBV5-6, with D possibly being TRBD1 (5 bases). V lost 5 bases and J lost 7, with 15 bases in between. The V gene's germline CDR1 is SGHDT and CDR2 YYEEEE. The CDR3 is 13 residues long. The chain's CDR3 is CASRVPGRVGYTF. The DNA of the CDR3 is TGTGCCAGCAGGGTCCCGGGGCGAGTTGGCTACACCTTC. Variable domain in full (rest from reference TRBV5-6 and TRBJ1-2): DAGVTQSPTHLIKTRGQQVTLRCSPKSGHDTVSWYQQALGQGPQFIFQYYEEEERQRGNFPDRFSGHQFPNYSSELNVNALLLGDSALYLCASRVPGRVGYTFGSGTRLTVV.

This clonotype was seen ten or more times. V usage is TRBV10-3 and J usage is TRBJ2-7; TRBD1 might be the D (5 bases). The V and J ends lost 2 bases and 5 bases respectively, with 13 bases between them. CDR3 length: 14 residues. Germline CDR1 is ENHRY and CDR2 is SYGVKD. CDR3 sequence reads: CAISERRDDNEQYF. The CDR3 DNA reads TGTGCCATCAGTGAGCGCAGGGATGACAACGAGCAGTACTTC.

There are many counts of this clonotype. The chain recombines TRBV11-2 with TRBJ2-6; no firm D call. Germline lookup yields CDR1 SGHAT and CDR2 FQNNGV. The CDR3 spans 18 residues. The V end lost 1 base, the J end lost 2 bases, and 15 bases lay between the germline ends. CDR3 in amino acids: CASSLAVQEVAGANVLTF. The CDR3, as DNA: TGTGCCAGCAGCTTAGCCGTACAAGAAGTAGCTGGGGCCAACGTCCTGACTTTC.

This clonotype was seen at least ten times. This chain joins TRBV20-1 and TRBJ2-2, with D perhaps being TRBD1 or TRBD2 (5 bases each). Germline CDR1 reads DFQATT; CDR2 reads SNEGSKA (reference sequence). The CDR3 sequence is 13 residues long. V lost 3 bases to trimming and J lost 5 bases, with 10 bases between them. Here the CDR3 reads CSASGAVTGELFF. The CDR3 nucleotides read TGCAGTGCTAGCGGGGCAGTTACCGGGGAGCTGTTTTTT.

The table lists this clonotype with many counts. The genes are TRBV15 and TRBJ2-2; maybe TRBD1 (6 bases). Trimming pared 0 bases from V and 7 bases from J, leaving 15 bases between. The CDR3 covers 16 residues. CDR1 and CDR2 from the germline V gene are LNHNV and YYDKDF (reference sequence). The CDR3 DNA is TGTGCCACCAGCAGAGATGGGCAGGGGCGTAACGGGGAGCTGTTTTTT. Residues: CATSRDGQGRNGELFF. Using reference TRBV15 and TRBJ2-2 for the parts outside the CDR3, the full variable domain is DAMVIQNPRYQVTQFGKPVTLSCSQTLNHNVMYWYQQKSSQAPKLLFHYYDKDFNNEADTPDNFQSRRPNTSFCFLDIRSPGLGDTAMYLCATSRDGQGRNGELFFGEGSRLTVL.

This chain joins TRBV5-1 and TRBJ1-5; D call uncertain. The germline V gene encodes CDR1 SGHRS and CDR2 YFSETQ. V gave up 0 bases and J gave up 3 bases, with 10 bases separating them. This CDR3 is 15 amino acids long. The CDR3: CASSLGIGSNQPQHF. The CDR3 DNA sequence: TGCGCCAGCAGCTTGGGAATAGGTTCCAATCAGCCCCAGCATTTT.

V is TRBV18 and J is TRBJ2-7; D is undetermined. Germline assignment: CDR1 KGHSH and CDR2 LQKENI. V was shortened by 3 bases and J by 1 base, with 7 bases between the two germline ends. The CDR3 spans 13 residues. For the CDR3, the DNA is TGTGCCAGCTCACCGAGTATGTCCTACGAGCAGTACTTC. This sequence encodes CASSPSMSYEQYF.

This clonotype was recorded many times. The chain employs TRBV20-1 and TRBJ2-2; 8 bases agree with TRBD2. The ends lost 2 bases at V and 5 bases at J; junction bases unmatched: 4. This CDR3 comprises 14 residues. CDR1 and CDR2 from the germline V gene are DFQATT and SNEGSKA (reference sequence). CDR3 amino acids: CSARYSGGTGELFF. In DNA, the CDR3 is TGCAGTGCTAGATACAGCGGGGGAACCGGGGAGCTGTTTTTT.

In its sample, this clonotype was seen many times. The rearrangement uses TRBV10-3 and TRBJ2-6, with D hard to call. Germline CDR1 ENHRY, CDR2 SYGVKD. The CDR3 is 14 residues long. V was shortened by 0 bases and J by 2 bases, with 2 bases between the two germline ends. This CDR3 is CAISESAGANVLTF. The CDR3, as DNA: TGTGCCATCAGTGAGTCGGCTGGGGCCAACGTCCTGACTTTC.

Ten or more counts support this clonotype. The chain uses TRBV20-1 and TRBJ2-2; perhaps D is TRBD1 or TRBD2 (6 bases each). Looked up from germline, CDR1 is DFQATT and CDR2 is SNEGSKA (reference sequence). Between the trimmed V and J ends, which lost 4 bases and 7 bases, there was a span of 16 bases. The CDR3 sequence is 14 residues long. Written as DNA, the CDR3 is TGCAGTGCTACCAGGACAGAGGGAGGCGGGGAGCTGTTTTTT. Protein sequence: CSATRTEGGGELFF.

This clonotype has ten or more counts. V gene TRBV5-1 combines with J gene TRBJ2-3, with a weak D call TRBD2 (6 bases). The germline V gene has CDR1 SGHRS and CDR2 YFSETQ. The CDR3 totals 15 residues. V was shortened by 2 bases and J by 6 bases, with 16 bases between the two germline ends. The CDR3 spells CASSFGRGPEDTQYF. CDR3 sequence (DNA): TGCGCCAGCAGCTTCGGGCGGGGCCCGGAGGATACGCAGTATTTT.

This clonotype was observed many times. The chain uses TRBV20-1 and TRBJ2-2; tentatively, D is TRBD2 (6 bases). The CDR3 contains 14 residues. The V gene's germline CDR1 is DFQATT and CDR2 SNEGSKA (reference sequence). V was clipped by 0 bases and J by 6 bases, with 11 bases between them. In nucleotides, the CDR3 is TGCAGTGCTAGAGAGCCTAGGGAGGCCGGGGAGCTGTTTTTT. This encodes CSAREPREAGELFF.